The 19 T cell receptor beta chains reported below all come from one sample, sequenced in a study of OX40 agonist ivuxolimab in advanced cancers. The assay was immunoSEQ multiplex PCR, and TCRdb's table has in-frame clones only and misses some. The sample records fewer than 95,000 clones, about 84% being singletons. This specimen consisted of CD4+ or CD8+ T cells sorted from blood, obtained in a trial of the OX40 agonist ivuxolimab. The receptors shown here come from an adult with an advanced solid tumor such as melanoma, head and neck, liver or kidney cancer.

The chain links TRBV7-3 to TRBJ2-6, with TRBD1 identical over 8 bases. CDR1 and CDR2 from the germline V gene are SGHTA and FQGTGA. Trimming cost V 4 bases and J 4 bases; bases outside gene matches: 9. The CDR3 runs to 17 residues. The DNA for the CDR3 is TGTGCCAGCAGCTCCAGAGGACAGGGTTCCGGGGCCAACGTCCTGACTTTC. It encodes CASSSRGQGSGANVLTF. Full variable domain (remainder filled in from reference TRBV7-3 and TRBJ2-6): GAGVSQTPSNKVTEKGKYVELRCDPISGHTALYWYRQSLGQGPEFLIYFQGTGAADDSGLPNDRFFAVRPEGSVSTLKIQRTERGDSAVYLCASSSRGQGSGANVLTFGAGSRLTVL.

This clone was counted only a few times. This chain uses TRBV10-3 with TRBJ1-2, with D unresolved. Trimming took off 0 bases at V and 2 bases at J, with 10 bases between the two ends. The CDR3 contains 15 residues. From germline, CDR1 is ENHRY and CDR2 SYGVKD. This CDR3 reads CAISESGLRNYGYTF. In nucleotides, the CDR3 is TGTGCCATCAGTGAGTCAGGCCTGCGGAACTATGGCTACACCTTC.

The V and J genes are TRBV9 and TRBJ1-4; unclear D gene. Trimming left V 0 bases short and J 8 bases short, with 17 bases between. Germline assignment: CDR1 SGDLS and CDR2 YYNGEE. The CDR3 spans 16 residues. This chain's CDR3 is CASSVGKQIGGEKLFF. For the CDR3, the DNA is TGTGCCAGCAGCGTAGGAAAACAAATTGGTGGCGAAAAACTGTTTTTT.

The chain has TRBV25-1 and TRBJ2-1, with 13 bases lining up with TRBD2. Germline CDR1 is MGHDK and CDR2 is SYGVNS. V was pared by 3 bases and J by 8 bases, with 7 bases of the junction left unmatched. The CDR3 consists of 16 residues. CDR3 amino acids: CASSEERTSGSDEQFF. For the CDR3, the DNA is TGTGCCAGCAGTGAGGAAAGGACTAGCGGGAGTGATGAGCAGTTCTTC.

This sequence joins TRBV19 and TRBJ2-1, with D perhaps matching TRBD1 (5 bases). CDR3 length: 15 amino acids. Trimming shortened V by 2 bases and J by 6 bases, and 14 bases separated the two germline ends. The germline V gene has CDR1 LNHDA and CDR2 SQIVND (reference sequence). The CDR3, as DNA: TGTGCCAGTAGTATACAGGGATCTATCTTCAATGAGCAGTTCTTC. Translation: CASSIQGSIFNEQFF.

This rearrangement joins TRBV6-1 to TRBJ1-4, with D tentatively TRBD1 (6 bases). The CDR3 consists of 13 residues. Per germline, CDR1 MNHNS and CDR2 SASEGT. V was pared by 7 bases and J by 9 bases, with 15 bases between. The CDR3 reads CASNVEQGKKLFF. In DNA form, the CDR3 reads TGTGCCAGCAATGTGGAACAGGGTAAAAAACTGTTTTTT.

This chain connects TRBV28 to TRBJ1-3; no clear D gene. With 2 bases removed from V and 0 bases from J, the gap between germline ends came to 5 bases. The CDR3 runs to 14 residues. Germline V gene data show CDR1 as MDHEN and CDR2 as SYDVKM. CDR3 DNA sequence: TGTGCCAGCAGTTTAAGGAGCTCTGGAAACACCATATATTTT. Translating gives CASSLRSSGNTIYF.

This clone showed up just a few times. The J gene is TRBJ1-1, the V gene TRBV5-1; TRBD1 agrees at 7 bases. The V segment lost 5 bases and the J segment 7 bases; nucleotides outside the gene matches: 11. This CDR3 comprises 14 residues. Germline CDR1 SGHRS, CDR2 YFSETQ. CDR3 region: CASRQQTWDSEAFF. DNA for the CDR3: TGCGCCAGCAGGCAACAAACCTGGGACAGTGAAGCTTTCTTT.

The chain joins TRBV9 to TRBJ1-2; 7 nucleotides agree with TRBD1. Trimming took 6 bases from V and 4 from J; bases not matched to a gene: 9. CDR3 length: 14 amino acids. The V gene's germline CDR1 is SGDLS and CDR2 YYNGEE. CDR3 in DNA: TGTGCCAGCACATCTCAGGGGGTGGGCTATGGCTACACCTTC. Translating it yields CASTSQGVGYGYTF.

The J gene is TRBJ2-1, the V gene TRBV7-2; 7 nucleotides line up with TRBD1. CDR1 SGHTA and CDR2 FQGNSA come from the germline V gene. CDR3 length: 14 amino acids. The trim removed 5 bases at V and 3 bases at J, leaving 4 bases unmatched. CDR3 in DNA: TGTGCCAGCAGCCGGGGACAGCTCTACAATGAGCAGTTCTTC. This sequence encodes CASSRGQLYNEQFF. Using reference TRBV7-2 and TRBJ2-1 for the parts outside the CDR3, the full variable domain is GAGVSQSPSNKVTEKGKDVELRCDPISGHTALYWYRQSLGQGLEFLIYFQGNSAPDKSGLPSDRFSAERTGGSVSTLTIQRTQQEDSAVYLCASSRGQLYNEQFFGPGTRLTVL.

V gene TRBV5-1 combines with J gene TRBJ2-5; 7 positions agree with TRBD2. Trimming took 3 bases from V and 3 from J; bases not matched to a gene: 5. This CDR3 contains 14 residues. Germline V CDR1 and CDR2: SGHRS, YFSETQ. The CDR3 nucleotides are TGCGCCAGCAGCTCGACCAGCGGGAAAGAGACCCAGTACTTC. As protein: CASSSTSGKETQYF. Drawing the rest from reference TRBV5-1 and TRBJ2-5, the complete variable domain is KAGVTQTPRYLIKTRGQQVTLSCSPISGHRSVSWYQQTPGQGLQFLFEYFSETQRNKGNFPGRFSGRQFSNSRSEMNVSTLELGDSALYLCASSSTSGKETQYFGPGTRLLVL.

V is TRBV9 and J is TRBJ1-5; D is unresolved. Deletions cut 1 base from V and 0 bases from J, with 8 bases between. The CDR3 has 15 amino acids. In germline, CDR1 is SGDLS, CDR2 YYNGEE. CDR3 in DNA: TGTGCCAGCAGCGTAATGGATGATAGCAATCAGCCCCAGCATTTT. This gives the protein CASSVMDDSNQPQHF.

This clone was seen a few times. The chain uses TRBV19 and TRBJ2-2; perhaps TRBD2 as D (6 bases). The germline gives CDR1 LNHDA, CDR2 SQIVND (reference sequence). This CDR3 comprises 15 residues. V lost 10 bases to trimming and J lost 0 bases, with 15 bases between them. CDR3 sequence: CATRRGPTNTGELFF. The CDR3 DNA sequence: TGTGCCACCCGGCGGGGACCGACGAACACCGGGGAGCTGTTTTTT.

CDR3 bases: TGTGCCAGCTCACTAGACAGAATGATGCTCTATGGCTACACCTTC. This gives the protein CASSLDRMMLYGYTF. The chain joins TRBV18 to TRBJ1-2; tentatively, D is TRBD1 (5 bases). Germline V gives CDR1 KGHSH, CDR2 LQKENI. The CDR3 contains 15 residues. V lost 4 bases to trimming and J lost 4 bases, with 16 bases between them.

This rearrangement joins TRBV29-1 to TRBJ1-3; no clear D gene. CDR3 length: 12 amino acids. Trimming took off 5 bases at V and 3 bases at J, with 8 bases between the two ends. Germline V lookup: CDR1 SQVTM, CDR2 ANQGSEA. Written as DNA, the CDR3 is TGCAGCGTTCGGGGTCATGGAAACACCATATATTTT. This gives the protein CSVRGHGNTIYF.

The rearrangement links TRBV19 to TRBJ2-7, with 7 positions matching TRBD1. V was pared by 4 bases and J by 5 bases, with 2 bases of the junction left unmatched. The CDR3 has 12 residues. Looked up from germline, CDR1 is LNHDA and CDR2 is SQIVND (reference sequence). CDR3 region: CASSNTGDEQYF. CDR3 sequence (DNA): TGTGCCAGTAGTAACACAGGGGACGAGCAGTACTTC.

In DNA form, the CDR3 reads TGTGCCAGCAGCCCTAGCGGGGGGTTCACCGGGGAGCTGTTTTTT. Amino acids: CASSPSGGFTGELFF. V gene TRBV2 combines with J gene TRBJ2-2, with 11 bases lining up with TRBD2. This CDR3 has 15 amino acids. The germline V gene encodes CDR1 SNHLY and CDR2 FYNNEI. V was pared by 6 bases and J by 4 bases, with 4 bases of the junction left unmatched.

CDR3 sequence (DNA): TGTGCCAGCAGCGTAACAACGGGGGGTGACGCAGATACGCAGTATTTT. It yields the protein CASSVTTGGDADTQYF. The chain has TRBV9 and TRBJ2-3; TRBD2 agrees at 7 bases. Germline CDR1 and CDR2: SGDLS and YYNGEE. The CDR3 covers 16 residues. V gave up 1 base and J gave up 4 bases; unmatched junction bases: 9.

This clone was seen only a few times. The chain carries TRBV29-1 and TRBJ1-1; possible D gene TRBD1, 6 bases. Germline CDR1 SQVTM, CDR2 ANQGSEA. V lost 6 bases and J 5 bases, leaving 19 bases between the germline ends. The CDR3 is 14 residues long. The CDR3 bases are TGCAGCGTACTCCGGGACAAGGTCAGAACTGAAGCTTTCTTT. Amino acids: CSVLRDKVRTEAFF.